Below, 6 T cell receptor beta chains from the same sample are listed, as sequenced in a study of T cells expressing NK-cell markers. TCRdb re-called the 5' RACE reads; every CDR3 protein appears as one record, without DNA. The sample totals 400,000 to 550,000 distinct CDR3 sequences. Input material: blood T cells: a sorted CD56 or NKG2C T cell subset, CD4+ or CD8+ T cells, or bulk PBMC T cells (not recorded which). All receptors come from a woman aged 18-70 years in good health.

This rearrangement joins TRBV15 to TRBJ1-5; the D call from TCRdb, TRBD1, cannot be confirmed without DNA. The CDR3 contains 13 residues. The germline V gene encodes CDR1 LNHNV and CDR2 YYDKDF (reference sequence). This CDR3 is CATTDRSNQPQHF.

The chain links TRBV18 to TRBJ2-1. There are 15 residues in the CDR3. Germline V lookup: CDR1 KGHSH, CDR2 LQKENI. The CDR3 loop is CASSPLKTSGNEQFF.

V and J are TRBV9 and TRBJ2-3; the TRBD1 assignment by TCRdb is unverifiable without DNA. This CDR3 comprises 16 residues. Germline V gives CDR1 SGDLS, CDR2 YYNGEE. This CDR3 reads CASSVGQPPRTDTQYF.

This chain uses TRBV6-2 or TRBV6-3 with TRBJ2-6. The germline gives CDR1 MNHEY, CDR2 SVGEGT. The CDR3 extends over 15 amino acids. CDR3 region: CASSTTTSGANVLTF.

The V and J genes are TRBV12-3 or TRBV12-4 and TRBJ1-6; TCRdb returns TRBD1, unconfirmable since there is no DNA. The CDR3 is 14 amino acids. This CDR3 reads CASSLAGAYSPLHF.

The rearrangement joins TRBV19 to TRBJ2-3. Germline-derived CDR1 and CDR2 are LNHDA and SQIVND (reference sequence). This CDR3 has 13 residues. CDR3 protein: CASSWGMADTQYF.